The 3 T cell receptor beta chains given below trace back to one sample, sequenced in a study of T cell responses to AZD1222 COVID-19 vaccine. Libraries were prepared by immunoSEQ multiplex PCR; TCRdb keeps only in-frame clonotypes and omits some of them. The sample has 100,000 to 150,000 clones, approximately 91% seen once. The sample consisted of peripheral blood, taken on day 0 of AZD1222 vaccination. The receptors shown here come from an adult in good health.

This clone was observed a few times. The chain employs TRBV11-1 and TRBJ2-5; TRBD1 agrees at 8 bases. After removal of 4 bases from V and 0 bases from J, the junction contained 1 base not matched to a gene. The germline V gene encodes CDR1 SGHAT and CDR2 FQDESV (reference sequence). This CDR3 is 14 amino acids long. Here the CDR3 reads CASSWDRYQETQYF. The DNA for the CDR3 is TGTGCCAGCAGCTGGGACAGGTACCAAGAGACCCAGTACTTC.

The chain carries TRBV18 and TRBJ1-4, with D unresolved. Trimming removed 3 bases at V and 0 bases at J, with 5 bases between. Germline V gene lookup returns CDR1 KGHSH and CDR2 LQKENI. The length of the CDR3 is 14 residues. The CDR3, as DNA: TGTGCCAGCTCACCCATAACAACTAATGAAAAACTGTTTTTT. Translating it yields CASSPITTNEKLFF.

This chain links TRBV9 with TRBJ1-2, with D hard to call. V was cut by 7 bases and J by 6 bases, with 19 bases left in between. The CDR3 is made up of 14 amino acids. CDR1 and CDR2 from the germline V gene are SGDLS and YYNGEE. In nucleotides, the CDR3 is TGTGCCAGCTCCCCCACCGCGTACCAGGATGGCTACACCTTC. The encoded protein is CASSPTAYQDGYTF.